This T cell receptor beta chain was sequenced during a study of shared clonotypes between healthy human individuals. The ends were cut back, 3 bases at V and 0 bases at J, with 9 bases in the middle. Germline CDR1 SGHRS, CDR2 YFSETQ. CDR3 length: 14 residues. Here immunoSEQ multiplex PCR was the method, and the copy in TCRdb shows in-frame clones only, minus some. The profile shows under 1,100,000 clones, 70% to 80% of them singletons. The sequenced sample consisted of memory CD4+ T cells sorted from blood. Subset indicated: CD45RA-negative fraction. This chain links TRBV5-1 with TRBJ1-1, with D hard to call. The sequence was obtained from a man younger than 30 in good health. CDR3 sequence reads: CASSSGPMNTEAFF. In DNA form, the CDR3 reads TGCGCCAGCAGCTCCGGTCCGATGAACACTGAAGCTTTCTTT.